This T cell receptor beta chain was sequenced for a study of blood T cells in healthy people across ages. Primed by a sample-barcoded 5' primer and a J-beta primer mix, a second PCR proceeded for 7 to 11 cycles. MiXCR, applied by TCRdb to the 5' RACE reads, yields one record per CDR3 protein. The sample holds more than 900,000 distinct CDR3 sequences, almost 30% seen once. The length of the CDR3 is 14 residues. CDR1 and CDR2 from the germline V gene are LGHNA and YSLEER. Study-level results: It was not known whether donors were CMV positive (a possible confounder of expanded clonotype changes).

Donors each provided roughly 10 milliliters of peripheral blood. For this clonotype: Its target is unknown. One end of the junction does not line up with germline, which may come from a read error.

This same sample was also taken into another study, of T cells of mothers and their children. That report adds: Donation involved a few healthy Caucasian mothers and the six children that they had. The yield was over 9 million TCR beta CDR3 reads from each mother and around 3.3 million from each child.

The specimen was blood. The V call is TRBV4-3, the J call TRBJ1-2, with D hard to call. The clonotype comes from a woman aged 40 to 50 in good health. The chain's CDR3 is CASSPGKFDYGCTF. CDR3 coding DNA: TGCGCCAGCAGCCCGGGAAAGTTCGACTATGGCTGCACCTTC.